Listed here is a single TCR beta chain. This sample was taken from a study of PD-L1 blockade in urothelial cancer. Germline values: CDR1 MNHEY, CDR2 SVGAGI. The CDR3 covers 16 residues. The V segment lost 0 bases and the J segment 4 bases; nucleotides outside the gene matches: 6. The repertoire was sequenced with immunoSEQ multiplex PCR; TCRdb's copy has only in-frame clones and lacks some. This table holds tens of thousands of clones, about 89% found once. The TCR was taken from a man aged 55 to 70 with urothelial cancer. The sample was PBMCs, taken around atezolizumab (anti-PD-L1) treatment. The chain is built from TRBV6-5 and TRBJ2-3, with 8 bases fitting TRBD1. CDR3 DNA: TGTGCCAGCAGTTACTCGAAGGGGACAGGATCAGATACGCAGTATTTT. This codes for CASSYSKGTGSDTQYF.